This paragraph reports one T cell receptor beta chain. Its antigen is not known. The record originates from a study of CD8 T cells in Susac syndrome. General study findings and limits: The study conceded that relatively few individuals underwent its TCR sequencing and HLA analysis.

CD8+ and CD4+ T cells from blood underwent TCR beta sequencing, which was carried out in a high-throughput format. While CD8+ and CD4+ T cells were isolated negatively, TEMRA cells were enriched by FACS. CDR3 length equals 14 residues. Germline-derived CDR1 and CDR2 are DFQATT and SNEGSKA (reference sequence). After removal of 6 bases from V and 2 bases from J, the junction contained 7 bases not matched to a gene. Random-hexamer reverse transcription was applied to roughly 0.5 to 1 ug RNA. The immunoSEQ assay covered 54 Vbeta and 13 Jbeta segments for CDR3. TCRdb redid the calling of the immunoSEQ multiplex PCR reads with MiXCR, one entry per CDR3 protein. In the table there are around 160,000 distinct CDR3 sequences, roughly 94% of which are singletons.

The receptor comes from a human donor with multiple sclerosis. Sequencing was done on a sample of CD4+ T cells from PBMCs. The chain combines TRBV20-1 with TRBJ1-5; 7 bases fit TRBD1. CDR3 in DNA: TGCAGTGCCCACGACAGGGAACGCAATCAGCCCCAGCATTTT. Protein: CSAHDRERNQPQHF.